A single sample is the source of the 23 T cell receptor beta chains below, sequenced in a study of cytomegalovirus exposure and HLA in healthy donors. Primers for the PCR totalled 60 Vbeta and 13 Jbeta. Sequenced by immunoSEQ multiplex PCR; TCRdb stores in-frame clones only, minus some. The sample has about 140,000 clones; about 75% are singletons. Sequencing used PBMCs. These TCRs come from a woman aged 25 to 39 in good health and CMV-seronegative.

The chain recombines TRBV7-9 with TRBJ2-5; 7 positions match TRBD2. Germline-derived CDR1 and CDR2 are SEHNR and FQNEAQ (reference sequence). Unmatched junction bases numbered 0, after V lost 0 bases and J lost 2 bases. This CDR3 comprises 14 residues. DNA of the CDR3: TGTGCCAGCAGCTTAGCCGGGGGGCAAGAGACCCAGTACTTC. Protein product: CASSLAGGQETQYF.

This chain connects TRBV5-4 to TRBJ2-7; tentative D call: TRBD1 (6 bases). Germline V gene sequence: CDR1 SGHNT, CDR2 YYREEE (reference sequence). Trimming removed 4 bases at V and 2 bases at J, with 16 bases between. The length of the CDR3 is 15 residues. The CDR3 loop is CASSPGGRAPYEQYV. CDR3 DNA: TGTGCCAGCAGCCCTGGGGGCAGGGCCCCCTACGAGCAGTACGTC.

This clone was picked up a small number of times. This chain uses TRBV4-1 with TRBJ2-1, with 13 bases lining up with TRBD2. Germline assignment: CDR1 MGHRA and CDR2 YSYEKL. V gave up 4 bases and J gave up 12 bases; unmatched junction bases: 15. The CDR3 consists of 17 residues. The CDR3 nucleotides read TGCGCCAGCAGCCTCCCGTGGGGGACTAGCGGGACAGCTCGGCAGTTCTTC. Protein: CASSLPWGTSGTARQFF.

The gene calls are TRBV10-3 and TRBJ1-6; a possible D gene is TRBD1 (6 bases). Germline V CDR1 and CDR2: ENHRY, SYGVKD. The V gene lost 7 bases and the J gene lost 7 bases, with 14 bases spanning the gap. The length of the CDR3 is 14 residues. The CDR3 DNA reads as TGTGCCATCAATGTGGACAGACAGAATTCACCCCTCCACTTT. This translates into CAINVDRQNSPLHF.

V is TRBV10-3 and J is TRBJ2-5, with 10 bases fitting TRBD2. Germline V gene sequence: CDR1 ENHRY, CDR2 SYGVKD. This CDR3 has 14 residues. The V gene end was trimmed by 6 bases and the J gene end by 2 bases; junction bases not matched to a gene: 3. CDR3 sequence: CAISLAGVQETQYF. CDR3 sequence (DNA): TGTGCCATCAGCCTAGCGGGGGTACAAGAGACCCAGTACTTC.

On this clone itself: At one of its ends the junction is not consistent with the germline gene, which may arise from a read error. The rearrangement uses TRBV7-9 and TRBJ1-4; no clear D gene. This CDR3 has 12 amino acids. The germline CDR1 and CDR2 sequences are SEHNR and FQNEAQ (reference sequence). This chain's CDR3 is CSSSLVSEKLFF. Here the CDR3 DNA reads TGTTCCAGCAGCTTAGTGTCGGAAAAACTGTTTTTT.

V is TRBV18 and J is TRBJ1-1; TRBD1 might be the D (6 bases). Germline V CDR1 and CDR2: KGHSH, LQKENI. Between the trimmed V and J ends, which lost 5 bases and 3 bases, there was a span of 10 bases. The CDR3 spans 13 residues. CDR3 DNA sequence: TGTGCCAGCTCAGTGGCAGGGGACACTGAAGCTTTCTTT. Translation: CASSVAGDTEAFF. The full variable domain, its missing parts supplied by reference TRBV18 and TRBJ1-1, is NAGVMQNPRHLVRRRGQEARLRCSPMKGHSHVYWYRQLPEEGLKFMVYLQKENIIDESGMPKERFSAEFPKEGPSILRIQQVVRGDSAAYFCASSVAGDTEAFFGQGTRLTVV.

This rearrangement joins TRBV27 to TRBJ2-3; TRBD2 matches at 10 bases. CDR1 and CDR2 (germline): MNHEY, SMNVEV (reference sequence). With V trimmed by 1 base and J by 1 base, 11 bases remained unmatched. The CDR3 runs 19 residues. CDR3 coding DNA: TGTGCCAGCAGTTTATACCGGGCTAGCGGGAGATTTGGCACAGATACGCAGTATTTT. Protein product: CASSLYRASGRFGTDTQYF.

V usage is TRBV10-3 and J usage is TRBJ2-3; TRBD1 might be the D (5 bases). The CDR3 extends over 16 amino acids. CDR1 is ENHRY, CDR2 SYGVKD, per germline. The V gene lost 5 bases and the J gene lost 2 bases, with 17 bases spanning the gap. The CDR3 region has the DNA TGTGCCATCAGTACCTCCGGACATTCCCACACAGATACGCAGTATTTT. Translating it yields CAISTSGHSHTDTQYF.

CDR3 in DNA: TGTGCCAGCTTTCTAGCGGGAGTTCCCTACGAGCAGTACTTC. This codes for CASFLAGVPYEQYF. V is TRBV28 and J is TRBJ2-5; 10 nucleotides match TRBD2. The DNA matches TRBJ2-7 better at its end, which makes the J call doubtful. Per the germline V gene, CDR1 is MDHEN and CDR2 is SYDVKM. The CDR3 has 14 amino acids.

This chain uses TRBV30 with TRBJ2-1, with a weak D call TRBD1 (6 bases). Germline V gives CDR1 GTSNPN, CDR2 SVGIG (reference sequence). The CDR3 is made up of 15 amino acids. Trimming took off 4 bases at V and 3 bases at J, with 16 bases between the two ends. The CDR3 region is CAWTQGQGGYNEQFF. As DNA, the CDR3 is TGTGCCTGGACTCAGGGGCAAGGAGGCTACAATGAGCAGTTCTTC.

This clone was found a few times. This chain links TRBV7-9 with TRBJ2-2, with a possible D match to TRBD1 (5 bases). Germline loops: CDR1 SEHNR, CDR2 FQNEAQ (reference sequence). This CDR3 spans 15 amino acids. Deletions cut 2 bases from V and 3 bases from J, with 10 bases between. CDR3 in DNA: TGTGCCAGCAGCTTACTAGGGGCTGACACCGGGGAGCTGTTTTTT. This gives the protein CASSLLGADTGELFF.

The chain employs TRBV28 and TRBJ1-1, with TRBD1 identical over 7 bases. The V and J ends lost 5 bases and 5 bases, in that order; junction bases with no gene match: 11. CDR1 MDHEN and CDR2 SYDVKM come from the germline V gene. This CDR3 has 15 residues. This chain's CDR3 is CASSQIGRGHTEAFF. CDR3 nucleotides: TGTGCCAGCAGTCAGATCGGTAGGGGGCATACTGAAGCTTTCTTT.

J is TRBJ2-7 and V is TRBV27; 9 nucleotides align to TRBD1. CDR3 length equals 15 residues. Unmatched junction bases numbered 4, after V lost 4 bases and J lost 0 bases. CDR1 and CDR2 (germline): MNHEY, SMNVEV (reference sequence). The DNA of the CDR3 is TGTGCCAGCAGTTCTACAGGGGGCGCCTCCTACGAGCAGTACGTC. Amino acid sequence: CASSSTGGASYEQYV.

This rearrangement joins TRBV30 to TRBJ2-5, with D uncertain. The CDR3 consists of 12 residues. The V gene lost 2 bases and the J gene lost 7 bases, with 11 bases spanning the gap. Germline CDR1 and CDR2: GTSNPN and SVGIG (reference sequence). The CDR3 coding sequence is TGTGCCTGGAGTCCCTTGCCGGGGACCCAGTACTTC. Translated: CAWSPLPGTQYF.

This clone was seen a few times. This rearrangement joins TRBV29-1 to TRBJ2-1; D possibly corresponds to TRBD1 (5 bases). CDR3 size: 13 residues. Germline V gives CDR1 SQVTM, CDR2 ANQGSEA. V lost 2 bases to trimming and J lost 5 bases, with 10 bases between them. The CDR3 loop reads CSVEIQEDNEQFF. The CDR3 DNA reads as TGCAGCGTTGAAATACAGGAAGACAATGAGCAGTTCTTC.

V is TRBV6-6 and J is TRBJ1-1; 10 nucleotides agree with TRBD1. The CDR3 has 13 amino acids. V dropped 8 bases and J dropped 4; count of bases not matched to a gene: 4. Germline V gives CDR1 MNHNY, CDR2 SVGAGI (reference sequence). The CDR3 reads CASGDRGSTEAFF. CDR3 nucleotide sequence: TGTGCCAGCGGGGACAGGGGCAGCACTGAAGCTTTCTTT.

In the case of this clone: Other DNA sequences within the sample encode an identical CDR3. The chain couples TRBV4-2 to TRBJ1-2, with 11 bases identical to TRBD1. Looked up from germline, CDR1 is LGHNA and CDR2 is YNFKEQ. V dropped 3 bases and J dropped 2; count of bases not matched to a gene: 2. The CDR3 spans 15 residues. The CDR3 reads CASSQGTGGNYGYTF. In DNA, the CDR3 is TGTGCCAGCAGCCAGGGGACAGGGGGGAACTATGGCTACACCTTC.

The rearrangement joins TRBV2 to TRBJ2-1; 8 positions agree with TRBD1. J lost 2 bases, V lost 4 bases, and 4 bases had no gene match. Germline lookup yields CDR1 SNHLY and CDR2 FYNNEI. This CDR3 spans 15 amino acids. CDR3: CASSVRRGPYNEQFF. The DNA of the CDR3 is TGTGCCAGCAGTGTGCGCAGGGGGCCCTACAATGAGCAGTTCTTC.

The chain joins TRBV6-5 to TRBJ2-1, with 10 bases identical to TRBD2. The V segment lost 2 bases and the J segment 7 bases; nucleotides outside the gene matches: 8. The CDR3 spans 16 residues. In germline, CDR1 is MNHEY, CDR2 SVGAGI. CDR3 coding DNA: TGTGCCAGCAGTTACGCCCCACGAGCGGGAGGGAATGAGCAGTTCTTC. This codes for CASSYAPRAGGNEQFF.

J is TRBJ2-1 and V is TRBV7-3; 11 nucleotides match TRBD2. Germline lookup yields CDR1 SGHTA and CDR2 FQGTGA. Losses at the gene ends were 2 bases for V and 7 bases for J; bases not matched to a gene: 7. The CDR3 is 16 amino acids. CDR3 protein: CASSLVYSGGGNEQFF. CDR3 nucleotides: TGTGCCAGCAGCTTAGTTTATAGCGGGGGGGGTAATGAGCAGTTCTTC.

The chain combines TRBV6-5 with TRBJ2-5, with 7 bases lining up with TRBD2. The CDR3 runs 14 residues. The V gene's germline CDR1 is MNHEY and CDR2 SVGAGI. The ends lost 6 bases at V and 5 bases at J; junction bases unmatched: 9. CDR3 sequence (DNA): TGTGCCAGCAGCCCTTTGGGGGGGGTTGAGACCCAGTACTTC. It translates to CASSPLGGVETQYF.

This chain links TRBV7-8 with TRBJ2-3, with TRBD1 matching over 7 bases. V shed 5 bases, J shed 3 bases, and the junction held 11 bases outside the gene matches. Per germline, CDR1 SGHVS and CDR2 FQNEAQ. The CDR3 totals 16 residues. The CDR3 nucleotides read TGTGCCAGCAGCGTACTCCGGGACAGAGCGACAGATACGCAGTATTTT. It specifies CASSVLRDRATDTQYF.